Following are 13 T cell receptor beta chains from one sample sequenced in a study of CXCR3-negative and CXCR3-positive naive CD8 T cells. With UMI labels, 5' RACE was used to prepare the TRB cDNA libraries. TCRdb re-called the 5' RACE reads and catalogs CDR3 proteins one per entry, DNA excluded. The table for this sample gives 150,000 or so distinct CDR3 sequences. Study-wide results and caveats: CXCR3-positive naive cells had TRB CDR3s that were more hydrophobic than CXCR3-negative naive cells had.

No antigens are known for them. The sample taken for sequencing was naive CXCR3+ CD8+ T cells from blood. This sample's subset: CD45RO-CCR7+CD27+CD95- naive CD8+ T cells expressing CXCR3 (TNR3+). All receptors come from a human donor in good health. Some clones in this sample may be carry-over from other donors' samples.

The rearrangement links TRBV27 to TRBJ2-2; TCRdb returns TRBD2, unconfirmable since there is no DNA. This CDR3 spans 14 amino acids. The germline V gene has CDR1 MNHEY and CDR2 SMNVEV (reference sequence). The CDR3 sequence is CASRLAGTTGELFF.

This chain links TRBV4-1 with TRBJ2-7; TCRdb's D gene call, TRBD1, goes unchecked for lack of DNA. Germline-derived CDR1 and CDR2 are MGHRA and YSYEKL. The CDR3 contains 15 residues. CDR3 protein: CASSQFMGGVYEQYF.

This rearrangement joins TRBV19 to TRBJ2-1; the TRBD2 assignment by TCRdb is unverifiable without DNA. CDR1 LNHDA and CDR2 SQIVND come from the germline V gene (reference sequence). This CDR3 is built from 14 residues. This chain's CDR3 is CASQPGTRRNEQFF. Together with reference TRBV19 and TRBJ2-1, the CDR3 gives the full variable domain: DGGITQSPKYLFRKEGQNVTLSCEQNLNHDAMYWYRQDPGQGLRLIYYSQIVNDFQKGDIAEGYSVSREKKESFPLTVTSAQKNPTAFYLCASQPGTRRNEQFFGPGTRLTVL.

J is TRBJ2-5 and V is TRBV9; lacking DNA, the TRBD1 call made by TCRdb goes unchecked. Per the germline V gene, CDR1 is SGDLS and CDR2 is YYNGEE. The CDR3 has 15 amino acids. This CDR3 reads CASSLQGTVQETQYF.

This chain links TRBV7-3 with TRBJ2-3; without DNA, the TCRdb call of TRBD2 cannot be checked. Germline V gene lookup returns CDR1 SGHTA and CDR2 FQGTGA. The CDR3 spans 15 residues. CDR3 region: CASSLGTTPSDTQYF.

The CDR3 region is CASSGPPPEHPADTQYF. This chain joins TRBV7-9 and TRBJ2-3; TCRdb gives TRBD2 as the D gene, but with no DNA this cannot be confirmed. The CDR3 loop spans 17 amino acids. Germline CDR1 SEHNR, CDR2 FQNEAQ (reference sequence). Together with reference TRBV7-9 and TRBJ2-3, the CDR3 gives the full variable domain: DTGVSQNPRHKITKRGQNVTFRCDPISEHNRLYWYRQTLGQGPEFLTYFQNEAQLEKSRLLSDRFSAERPKGSFSTLEIQRTEQGDSAMYLCASSGPPPEHPADTQYFGPGTRLTVL.

The chain links TRBV7-9 to TRBJ1-1; there is no DNA to check the TCRdb D call of TRBD1. Germline values: CDR1 SEHNR, CDR2 FQNEAQ (reference sequence). The CDR3 is 15 residues long. The CDR3: CASSLLTGVNTEAFF.

The chain carries TRBV4-1 and TRBJ2-4; the D call from TCRdb, TRBD1, cannot be confirmed without DNA. CDR1 and CDR2 from the germline V gene are MGHRA and YSYEKL. The CDR3 is 17 amino acids. The CDR3 protein is CASSQDAPGQTKNIQYF.

The chain employs TRBV29-1 and TRBJ1-2. The germline V gene has CDR1 SQVTM and CDR2 ANQGSEA. The CDR3 extends over 14 amino acids. This CDR3 is CSVEDTERNYGYTF.

The chain joins TRBV2 to TRBJ2-3. Germline CDR1 reads SNHLY; CDR2 reads FYNNEI. This CDR3 comprises 11 residues. The CDR3 loop is CASIYSDTQYF.

The chain uses TRBV7-9 and TRBJ2-2; with no DNA, the TCRdb D assignment of TRBD1 cannot be verified. The CDR3 covers 15 residues. Germline V CDR1 and CDR2: SEHNR, FQNEAQ (reference sequence). The CDR3 loop is CASSFWGANTGELFF. The full variable domain, in which reference TRBV7-9 and TRBJ2-2 provide the parts outside the CDR3, is DTGVSQNPRHKITKRGQNVTFRCDPISEHNRLYWYRQTLGQGPEFLTYFQNEAQLEKSRLLSDRFSAERPKGSFSTLEIQRTEQGDSAMYLCASSFWGANTGELFFGEGSRLTVL.

The chain employs TRBV11-2 and TRBJ2-7; TCRdb returns TRBD2, unconfirmable since there is no DNA. The germline CDR1 and CDR2 sequences are SGHAT and FQNNGV. There are 20 residues in the CDR3. Here the CDR3 reads CASSFAQGTSGGAYSYEQYF.

This rearrangement joins TRBV29-1 to TRBJ2-3; TCRdb calls TRBD2, which cannot be checked without DNA. Germline-derived CDR1 and CDR2 are SQVTM and ANQGSEA. The CDR3 consists of 16 residues. CDR3 in amino acids: CSVETPAGETTDTQYF.